This TCR beta chain was identified during a study of blood T cells in healthy people across ages (dated by TCRdb to between 2015 and 2017). Background on the whole study: Template switching captured roughly one uniquely barcoded TCR beta cDNA molecule per two T cells in model experiments. Age-related changes in TCR beta repertoire diversity were measured in the study by deep sequencing normalized with unique cDNA molecular identifiers. The donors were split into four age groups: young (average around 17 years), middle-aged (around 40), aged (more than 60) and long-lived (under 90). For two donors (one aged 18 to 29 and one aged 80 or older), the study analyzed two additional independent replicas of 1 million unique cDNA reads from the same blood draw. The paper as a whole reports these results and caveats: As age increased, observed TCR beta diversity per million T cells dropped in a roughly linear way, and a significant reduction was already evident by age around 41. Estimates of total diversity based on one million sequenced T cells were regarded as lower bounds and as underestimates. Observed TCR beta diversity correlated strongly with the percentage of naive T cells measured by flow cytometry. Compared with the aged group, more naive CD4+ T cells, fewer expanded clones and increased TCR diversity were shown by the long-lived group, suggesting age selection. Because the CMV infection status of the donors was unknown, age-related changes in expanded clonotypes may potentially have been confounded. Because profiling used bulk unsorted PBMCs, naive and antigen-experienced compartments could not be compared conclusively.

Comment on this clonotype: Its antigen is still unknown. Per-base quality was not reported, and no clone a single base away is much larger than it.

Library method: 5' RACE. Instrument used: Illumina HiSeq 2500. The second PCR ran for about 7 to 11 cycles and used a J-beta primer mix along with a sample-barcoded 5' primer. A template-switch 5' adaptor carrying 12 random nucleotides introduced a unique molecular identifier onto each TCR beta cDNA molecule. At least 2.5 million CDR3-containing paired-end reads were obtained from each sample. All of the RNA was converted into first-strand cDNA using the Mint cDNA synthesis kit, with a TRBC-specific oligonucleotide serving as the primer. Following uracil-DNA glycosylase treatment, all cDNA underwent a first 18-cycle PCR with the universal primers M1SS and BC2_uni_R. As for the authors' bioinformatics: Normalization of each sample was performed by random selection of 1 million high-quality reads, each carrying a distinct molecular identifier. Reads with shared molecular identifiers were discarded instead of being binned into consensus sequences. MiTCR, run with a Q25 quality threshold and the strictest error-elimination algorithm, handled CDR3 identification, clonotype clustering and error correction. A nonparametric unseen species model with Euler transformation was used to estimate lower-bound total TCR beta diversity. The raw public data were reprocessed by TCRdb itself: fastp quality trimming at Q25, MiXCR clonotype calling, in-frame beta chains only. Records with the same CDR3 protein are collapsed into one entry carrying the most frequent genes and DNA. The V and J calls reflect TCRdb's pipeline rather than the authors' work. This sample comprises 780,000 or so distinct CDR3 sequences, 25% of them detected only once. The ten biggest clones cover 3.7% of the sample.

CDR1 and CDR2 were assigned from the germline V gene as MNHEY and SVGEGT. V ends up 2 bases short and J 8 bases short, with an unmatched junction base count of 6. The CDR3 holds 15 amino acids from the cysteine to the phenylalanine. Here the CDR3 DNA is all that survives: 45 bases in frame from base 1. The donors were a few dozen Caucasian individuals from Russia, aged about 6 to 95 years, who were systemically healthy. Ten milliliters of peripheral blood were drawn from each donor into EDTA-treated Vacutainer tubes. Ficoll-Paque density-gradient centrifugation was used to isolate PBMCs, with at least 7 million per sample. Total RNA was extracted from PBMCs with Trizol reagent, with at least 6 micrograms obtained per sample. For every donor, an aliquot of PBMCs went through flow cytometry to measure the percentages of naive CD45RAhigh/CD27high T cells. The data were also submitted as part of a second study, on T cells of mothers and their children. In that second paper, the authors write: Nine systemically healthy Caucasian individuals, comprising three mothers and their six children, were included as donors. cDNA synthesis consumed the entire amount of extracted RNA, loaded at about 1.6 ug RNA in each 15 ul reaction. In the second PCR, the M1S primer introduced both the sample barcodes and 2-4 random nucleotides. More than 8 million TCR beta CDR3 reads were obtained from each mother, and several million reads were obtained from each child. TCR recombination output is similarly shaped by thymic selection in related and unrelated pairs, with a minor effect exerted by inherited differences. Related mother-child pairs always showed normalized repertoire overlap that was slightly higher than in unrelated mother-child pairs, though the difference was never significant. Persistent microchimeric T cell clones were not detected, at a sensitivity of about 100 clones per million clonotypes. To look for features that set related mother-child pairs apart from unrelated individuals, the researchers ran deep NGS to compare the TCR beta repertoires of mothers and children. Mothers averaged about 40 +/- 4 years of age and children averaged approximately 12 +/- 4 years. After adapter ligation with NEBNext reagents, the libraries were sequenced on Illumina HiSeq 2000 with 100+100 nt paired-end reads. To prevent cross-contamination, the mother and child libraries were prepared a month apart and were sequenced in separate runs. Each donor had between roughly 450,000 and 2,100,000 distinct TCR beta clonotypes identified. Naive TCR beta clonotypes were estimated from low-frequency clonotypes matched to each donor's FACS-determined naive share, without sorting.

The chain is assembled from TRBV6-2 or TRBV6-3 and TRBJ1-4, with TRBD1 identical over 9 junction bases. This receptor was identified in a boy between 10 and 17 years old in good health. Sequencing was done on a sample of blood. The nucleotides read TGTGCCAGCAGTTACACCGGGACAGGGCGAGAAAAACTGTTTTTT. Translated, this is CASSYTGTGREKLFF.